The 7 T cell receptor beta chains reported below all come from one sample, sequenced in a study of cytomegalovirus exposure and HLA in healthy donors. PCR amplification relied on 60 Vbeta primers (plus 13 Jbeta primers). Here immunoSEQ multiplex PCR was the method, and the copy in TCRdb shows in-frame clones only, minus some. The data include tens of thousands of clones; the top ten clones carry about 3.8%. Sequenced material: PBMCs. These TCRs come from a female donor in good health and CMV-seropositive.

The rearrangement uses TRBV14 and TRBJ2-7; 7 bases agree with TRBD1. The CDR3 is 16 residues long. V was pared by 5 bases and J by 2 bases, with 12 bases of the junction left unmatched. Per the germline V gene, CDR1 is SGHDN and CDR2 is FVKESK. The CDR3 bases are TGTGCCAGCAGCTTACGACTCACAACAGGGGCCTACGAGCAGTACTTC. Protein product: CASSLRLTTGAYEQYF. The full variable domain, completed using reference TRBV14 and TRBJ2-7, is EAGVTQFPSHSVIEKGQTVTLRCDPISGHDNLYWYRRVMGKEIKFLLHFVKESKQDESGMPNNRFLAERTGGTYSTLKVQPAELEDSGVYFCASSLRLTTGAYEQYFGPGTRLTVT.

This chain joins TRBV4-1 and TRBJ1-6, with TRBD1 matching over 10 bases. The CDR3 runs to 18 residues. CDR1 and CDR2 (germline): MGHRA, YSYEKL. The ends lost 0 bases at V and 6 bases at J; junction bases unmatched: 8. CDR3 loop: CASSQDPAGTGVNSPLHF. CDR3 DNA sequence: TGCGCCAGCAGCCAAGATCCCGCCGGGACAGGGGTTAATTCACCCCTCCACTTT.

In regard to this clone: The sample contains more than one DNA sequence encoding this CDR3. The V call is TRBV9, the J call TRBJ1-6; TRBD1 matches at 7 bases. The germline gives CDR1 SGDLS, CDR2 YYNGEE. The trim removed 4 bases at V and 12 bases at J, leaving 10 bases unmatched. There are 14 residues in the CDR3. The CDR3 sequence is CASSKTGLGLPLHF. CDR3 nucleotides: TGTGCCAGCAGCAAGACAGGGTTAGGTTTACCCCTCCACTTT. The full variable domain, completed using reference TRBV9 and TRBJ1-6, is DSGVTQTPKHLITATGQRVTLRCSPRSGDLSVYWYQQSLDQGLQFLIQYYNGEERAKGNILERFSAQQFPDLHSELNLSSLELGDSALYFCASSKTGLGLPLHFGNGTRLTVT.

V and J are TRBV28 and TRBJ2-6; tentatively, D is TRBD2 (6 bases). Deletions cut 4 bases from V and 4 bases from J, with 14 bases between. CDR3 length: 16 residues. The germline V gene has CDR1 MDHEN and CDR2 SYDVKM. Written as DNA, the CDR3 is TGTGCCAGCAGTTACCTCGGGGCGGGAGGGGCCAACGTCCTGACTTTC. The encoded protein is CASSYLGAGGANVLTF.

The rearrangement links TRBV28 to TRBJ1-1; no firm D call. Trimming cost V 3 bases and J 7 bases, with 6 bases left between them. CDR3 size: 11 residues. Germline lookup yields CDR1 MDHEN and CDR2 SYDVKM. The CDR3 spells CASSFRNEAFF. The CDR3 coding sequence is TGTGCCAGCAGTTTCAGGAATGAAGCTTTCTTT.

This rearrangement joins TRBV19 to TRBJ2-1; the match to TRBD2 covers 11 bases. This CDR3 comprises 16 residues. V was pared by 6 bases and J by 6 bases, with 10 bases of the junction left unmatched. Per the germline V gene, CDR1 is LNHDA and CDR2 is SQIVND (reference sequence). The chain's CDR3 is CASRVPTSGGTNEQFF. The CDR3 DNA follows: TGTGCCAGTAGGGTCCCAACTAGCGGGGGAACCAATGAGCAGTTCTTC.

In DNA, the CDR3 is TGTGCCATCCAGGAGAACACTGAAGCTTTCTTT. Its translation: CAIQENTEAFF. This chain uses TRBV10-3 with TRBJ1-1; D is undetermined. V lost 8 bases, J lost 1 base, and 5 bases lay in between. From germline, CDR1 is ENHRY and CDR2 SYGVKD. The CDR3 is 11 amino acids.